This TCR beta chain was captured in a study of a mutant IDH1 vaccine in newly diagnosed glioma. Turning to the study itself: Of treated patients, approximately 62% were men and roughly 38% women, averaging 40.4 years. Patients had received radiotherapy, temozolomide, or both previously, most receiving both. Study-wide points: Vaccination induced immune responses in about 93% of patients.

V was clipped by 4 bases and J by 4 bases; unmatched bases: 11. The CDR3 sequence is 17 residues long. CDR1 LNHDA and CDR2 SQIVND come from the germline V gene (reference sequence). On this clone: The antigen is undetermined.

As to time point: baseline, week 1 (first vaccination visit). This sample's treatment: pre-vaccination baseline after standard-of-care therapy. Every donor had a new WHO grade 3 or 4 astrocytoma that was IDH1-mutant, with loss of nuclear ATRX. Assay used: immunoSEQ multiplex PCR; TCRdb lists only in-frame clones, some missing. The sample has about 100,000 clones; about 82% are singletons. This specimen was PBMCs, taken from a glioma patient treated with radiotherapy, temozolomide or both. The chain joins TRBV19 to TRBJ1-5; 9 bases align to TRBD1. This receptor was taken from a middle-aged man with glioma. The CDR3 region has the DNA TGTGCCAGTAGTAAAATCACCGGGACAGGGTGGAATCAGCCCCAGCATTTT. Protein product: CASSKITGTGWNQPQHF.